This is a list of T cell receptor beta chains from one sample in a study of T-cell memory formation after mild COVID-19. TCRdb ran MiXCR on the 5' RACE reads and lists one entry per CDR3 protein. The sample holds about 400,000 distinct CDR3 sequences, under 20% seen once. Sequenced sample: PBMCs or a T cell subset sorted from them (not recorded which). The origin of the receptors is a man between 18 and 29 years old who had mild COVID-19 (a few samples of this study predate the infection). Cell type and time point are not known. CDR3s include the opening cysteine and the closing phenylalanine or tryptophan. Fields, in order: V gene, D gene, J gene, clone size, CDR3 protein. The D gene is left open where the match is weak. Clone size is shown for a subset of rows, as once, few, many or a class of expanded clone.

TRBV2	TRBD1	TRBJ2-3	-	CARGQNTDTQYF
TRBV6-5	-	TRBJ1-5	-	CASRSPNQPQHF
TRBV20-1	-	TRBJ1-5	-	CSAARRGQTHQPQHF
TRBV18	TRBD2	TRBJ2-4	-	CASSLAGEWAKNIQYF
TRBV7-9	-	TRBJ1-4	many	CASSLATNEKLFF
TRBV7-2	-	TRBJ2-1	few	CASSLGVAGEQFF
TRBV7-2	TRBD2	TRBJ2-1	-	CASSFGGGRRNEKFF
TRBV12-3/TRBV12-4	TRBD1	TRBJ2-1	-	CASRGDSSYNEQFF
TRBV7-2	TRBD1	TRBJ2-4	few	CASSFRQGTGNIQYF
TRBV4-3	TRBD1	TRBJ2-7	-	CASSRTGTGAYEQYF
TRBV7-2	-	TRBJ1-3	many	CASSLGGGNTIYF
TRBV29-1	-	TRBJ1-1	-	CSGRKGSSTEAFF
TRBV2	TRBD2	TRBJ2-1	few	CASRPGLAGGSSYNEQFF
TRBV25-1	-	TRBJ2-2	-	CASSWTAEHVTGELFF
TRBV21-1	-	TRBJ2-1	-	CASSLGGTQGNEQFF
TRBV7-9	-	TRBJ2-5	-	CASSFLPGPRETQYF
TRBV29-1	TRBD1	TRBJ1-2	-	CSADPGQGYGYTF
TRBV4-3	-	TRBJ1-4	-	CASSQVRGRVEKLFF
TRBV10-3	TRBD1	TRBJ2-2	-	CAIPRRGPTGELFF
TRBV5-1	TRBD1	TRBJ1-2	-	CASSFGQVGNYGYTF
TRBV7-9	-	TRBJ1-3	few	CASSRTLLSGNTIYF
TRBV5-4	TRBD1	TRBJ2-7	many	CASSLARDSQVNEQYF
TRBV4-3	-	TRBJ2-3	-	CASSQDPAGDDTDTQYF
TRBV9	-	TRBJ1-4	many	CASSVSQGDEKLFF
TRBV24-1	-	TRBJ2-1	-	CATSDGPVDEQFF
TRBV7-2	TRBD1	TRBJ2-1	-	CASSKQGAYNEQFF
TRBV6-5	TRBD1	TRBJ1-2	-	CASSYSGTGVYGYTF
TRBV4-1	-	TRBJ2-1	few	CASSQPTVSNEQFF
TRBV7-9	-	TRBJ1-1	many	CASSWGSLNTEAFF
TRBV7-2	-	TRBJ2-5	few	CASSMGHFQETQYF
TRBV29-1	TRBD1	TRBJ2-3	-	CSALGQGGTDTQYF
TRBV12-3/TRBV12-4	TRBD1	TRBJ2-7	-	CASSLARTGTYEQYF
TRBV12-3/TRBV12-4	TRBD2	TRBJ2-1	-	CASRKGGGITGNEQFF
TRBV28	-	TRBJ2-6	few	CASSHDFLGTASAGANVLTF
TRBV6-2/TRBV6-3	-	TRBJ2-6	-	CASTRYSGANVLTF
TRBV6-5	-	TRBJ2-2	-	CASRGTGTGELFF
TRBV19	TRBD2	TRBJ2-1	-	CASSRGESSYNEQFF
TRBV9	-	TRBJ1-1	few	CASSAGREVNTEAFF
TRBV4-1	TRBD1	TRBJ2-6	-	CASSQGTGSLRANVLTF
TRBV7-8	-	TRBJ1-5	-	CASSRRRGVSNQPQHF
TRBV5-1	TRBD2	TRBJ2-3	few	CASRTSGDTDTQYF
TRBV7-2	TRBD1	TRBJ2-5	few	CASSRNQGAGETQYF
TRBV10-3	TRBD2	TRBJ2-3	-	CATGTSPDTQYF
TRBV29-1	-	TRBJ2-2	-	CSVEDLESGLFF
TRBV12-3/TRBV12-4	-	TRBJ2-2	many	CASSQSVSTTGELFF
TRBV4-1	-	TRBJ2-5	few	CASSQDRRTQYF
TRBV7-2	-	TRBJ1-5	-	CASSAVGGSSNQPQHF
TRBV10-3	-	TRBJ1-6	once	CAISENRDDNSPLHF